This TCR beta chain was identified in a study of T cell repertoires in cytomegalovirus infection. Across the study: Indicated by public TCR beta signatures were CMV infection and matching HLA type. Overall study results and limits: Adding up the frequency of public TCR beta families identified people who carried CMV plus the relevant HLA. Clonotype analysis showed dominance of the ex vivo response by HLA-C-restricted CMV-specific TCR beta clonotypes.

TCRdb ran MiXCR on the reads and lists one entry per CDR3 protein. Among about 530,000 distinct CDR3 sequences listed, around 27% were seen once. The trim removed 9 bases at V and 0 bases at J, leaving 1 base unmatched. The CDR3 is made up of 13 amino acids. Germline V CDR1 and CDR2: KGHDR, SFDVKD. On this clonotype: The antigen is unknown.

Sequenced sample: PBMCs. The chain links TRBV24-1 to TRBJ2-4, with 7 nucleotides matching TRBD2. This sequence was found in a human donor in good health (CMV status not recorded). Some clones in this sample may be carry-over from other donors' samples. This CDR3 reads CATGGGAKNIQYF. In DNA form, the CDR3 reads TGTGCCACCGGCGGGGGAGCCAAAAACATTCAGTACTTC.